The 29 T cell receptor beta chains below were found in one sample sequenced in a study of cytomegalovirus exposure and HLA in healthy donors. The PCR was carried out with 60 Vbeta primers and 13 Jbeta primers. The protocol was immunoSEQ multiplex PCR, while the TCRdb copy is restricted to in-frame clones and leaves out a portion. Here the sample spans roughly 98,000 clones, 76% being singletons. Sequenced sample: PBMCs. The receptors originated from a man between 35 and 55 years old in good health and CMV-seronegative.

V gene TRBV4-3 combines with J gene TRBJ1-1; no reliable D call. This CDR3 is 14 amino acids long. Germline values: CDR1 LGHNA, CDR2 YSLEER. V was clipped by 1 base and J by 2 bases, with 8 bases between them. The CDR3 reads CASSQGHGNTEAFF. CDR3 DNA sequence: TGCGCCAGCAGCCAAGGACACGGAAACACTGAAGCTTTCTTT.

This clone was seen once. This chain links TRBV7-2 with TRBJ1-5; no definite D call. From germline, CDR1 is SGHTA and CDR2 FQGNSA. V lost 1 base, J lost 3 bases, and 4 bases lay in between. The CDR3 length is 13 residues. CDR3 DNA: TGTGCCAGCAGCTTAGAGCCCAATCAGCCCCAGCATTTT. Its protein is CASSLEPNQPQHF.

The rearrangement joins TRBV25-1 to TRBJ2-2; D is undetermined. The CDR3 runs 14 residues. Trimming shortened V by 7 bases and J by 1 base, and 10 bases separated the two germline ends. CDR1 is MGHDK and CDR2 is SYGVNS in the germline V gene. The DNA for the CDR3 is TGTGCCAGCAACGGCGGCATGAACACCGGGGAGCTGTTTTTT. Translated: CASNGGMNTGELFF.

The chain employs TRBV19 and TRBJ2-7; weak D call: TRBD1 (6 bases). The CDR3 runs to 18 residues. V gave up 7 bases and J gave up 2 bases, with 27 bases separating them. From germline, CDR1 is LNHDA and CDR2 SQIVND (reference sequence). CDR3 DNA: TGTGCCAGTACCCCAGCCATTCAAACGGGACAACCTCCCTACGAGCAGTACTTC. It specifies CASTPAIQTGQPPYEQYF.

This rearrangement joins TRBV9 to TRBJ2-5, with 8 bases matching TRBD2. With 4 bases clipped from V and 5 bases from J, the junction kept 22 bases outside the gene matches. Germline V gene data show CDR1 as SGDLS and CDR2 as YYNGEE. This CDR3 region has 19 residues. CDR3 in amino acids: CASSLRPYVSGRGRETQYF. As DNA, the CDR3 is TGTGCCAGCAGCCTCCGACCTTATGTCAGCGGGAGAGGAAGGGAGACCCAGTACTTC.

The rearrangement links TRBV5-8 to TRBJ1-2, with 7 bases aligning to TRBD1. J lost 1 base, V lost 4 bases, and 10 bases had no gene match. Germline V lookup: CDR1 SGHTS, CDR2 YDEGEE. The CDR3 is 16 amino acids. CDR3 sequence: CASSTRPGQSNYGYTF. Written as DNA, the CDR3 is TGTGCCAGCAGCACCCGTCCGGGACAGAGTAACTATGGCTACACCTTC. The full variable domain, its missing parts supplied by reference TRBV5-8 and TRBJ1-2, is EAGVTQSPTHLIKTRGQQATLRCSPISGHTSVYWYQQALGLGLQFLLWYDEGEERNRGNFPPRFSGRQFPNYSSELNVNALELEDSALYLCASSTRPGQSNYGYTFGSGTRLTVV.

This clone was seen a handful of times. At one end the junction does not follow the germline gene, possibly because of a read error. V is TRBV7-8 and J is TRBJ1-4; D gene unclear. The CDR3 runs 16 residues. In germline, CDR1 is SGHVS, CDR2 FQNEAQ. The CDR3 spells CASSLVFPAANQKLFF. The CDR3 DNA reads TGTGCCAGCAGCTTAGTGTTCCCCGCCGCTAATCAAAAACTGTTTTTT.

The rearrangement links TRBV4-2 to TRBJ1-2; tentatively, D is TRBD1 (5 bases). Germline loops: CDR1 LGHNA, CDR2 YNFKEQ. This CDR3 spans 14 amino acids. The ends were cut back, 1 base at V and 4 bases at J, with 10 bases in the middle. CDR3 bases: TGTGCCAGCAGCCAAGGCTCGGACACCTATGGCTACACCTTC. Translation gives CASSQGSDTYGYTF.

The chain joins TRBV28 to TRBJ1-6; 8 bases map to TRBD1. CDR1 is MDHEN and CDR2 is SYDVKM in the germline V gene. The CDR3 is 15 residues long. Germline trimming cut 4 bases from V and 7 bases from J; bases unmatched to any gene: 6. CDR3 nucleotide sequence: TGTGCCAGCAGTTCCCGCAGGGGGCGGAATTCACCCCTCCACTTT. It codes for CASSSRRGRNSPLHF.

This clone was seen only a few times. This chain connects TRBV5-1 to TRBJ2-7; TRBD1 aligns across 9 bases. Germline CDR1 and CDR2: SGHRS and YFSETQ. The CDR3 is 16 amino acids. The ends lost 4 bases at V and 2 bases at J; junction bases unmatched: 10. Written as DNA, the CDR3 is TGCGCCAGCAGCAAAAATACCGGGACAGGGACCTACGAGCAGTACTTC. Translation gives CASSKNTGTGTYEQYF.

V usage is TRBV2 and J usage is TRBJ1-1; D gene uncertain. Germline V gives CDR1 SNHLY, CDR2 FYNNEI. This CDR3 contains 13 residues. With 9 bases removed from V and 1 base from J, the gap between germline ends came to 12 bases. This CDR3 reads CASCWSENTEAFF. The CDR3 DNA reads as TGTGCCAGTTGTTGGAGCGAGAACACTGAAGCTTTCTTT.

The chain links TRBV6-4 to TRBJ2-4; 7 nucleotides align to TRBD1. Trimming at V came to 2 bases and at J to 0 bases, leaving 4 bases not matched to a gene. The CDR3 runs 16 residues. From germline, CDR1 is MRHNA and CDR2 SNTAGT. Written as DNA, the CDR3 is TGTGCCAGCAGTGACGGGGACAGAGTAGCCAAAAACATTCAGTACTTC. Residues: CASSDGDRVAKNIQYF.

This clone was detected only once. The chain links TRBV7-9 to TRBJ2-1; the D gene is possibly TRBD1 (5 bases). Looked up from germline, CDR1 is SEHNR and CDR2 is FQNEAQ (reference sequence). Trimming took 5 bases from V and 0 from J, leaving 14 bases between them. This CDR3 contains 16 residues. DNA of the CDR3: TGTGCCAGCAGCCCTTTGGGGCCGAGCTCCTACAATGAGCAGTTCTTC. It translates to CASSPLGPSSYNEQFF.

The chain has TRBV13 and TRBJ2-5; TRBD2 aligns across 7 bases. Per germline, CDR1 PRHDT and CDR2 FYEKMQ (reference sequence). J was trimmed by 1 base and V by 6 bases; bases with no gene match: 11. The CDR3 is made up of 16 amino acids. In nucleotides, the CDR3 is TGTGCCAGCAGTTCCACCATGGGGACTACCCAAGAGACCCAGTACTTC. It codes for CASSSTMGTTQETQYF.

The chain carries TRBV5-4 and TRBJ2-2; 9 nucleotides line up with TRBD2. The CDR3 length is 15 residues. V lost 2 bases to trimming and J lost 8 bases; unmatched junction nucleotides: 7. Germline V lookup: CDR1 SGHNT, CDR2 YYREEE (reference sequence). As DNA, the CDR3 is TGTGCCAGCAGCTTTAATAGCGGGGGTTCTGGGGAGCTGTTTTTT. Amino acids: CASSFNSGGSGELFF.

V usage is TRBV9 and J usage is TRBJ2-1, with 9 bases matching TRBD2. CDR1 and CDR2 (germline): SGDLS, YYNGEE. The CDR3 is 17 residues long. The junction had 14 bases not matched to a gene; V was cut back by 3 bases and J by 7 bases. CDR3 residues: CASSGRTSAFGGNEQFF. CDR3 bases: TGTGCCAGCAGCGGAAGGACTAGCGCTTTCGGGGGAAATGAGCAGTTCTTC.

This chain links TRBV9 with TRBJ2-3; 7 bases agree with TRBD1. Germline CDR1 reads SGDLS; CDR2 reads YYNGEE. This CDR3 has 16 amino acids. Germline trimming cut 0 bases from V and 1 base from J; bases unmatched to any gene: 5. CDR3 protein: CASSVGAGTGTDTQYF. The CDR3 DNA is TGTGCCAGCAGCGTAGGGGCCGGGACAGGCACAGATACGCAGTATTTT.

This clone was observed a few times. The chain carries TRBV5-1 and TRBJ1-2; a weak D match, TRBD1 (6 bases). V was pared by 4 bases and J by 3 bases, with 16 bases between. The CDR3 contains 15 residues. Germline V gene lookup returns CDR1 SGHRS and CDR2 YFSETQ. The CDR3 reads CASSPGTPFDYGYTF. The DNA for the CDR3 is TGCGCCAGCAGCCCCGGGACACCTTTTGACTATGGCTACACCTTC.

This chain uses TRBV9 with TRBJ1-5, with D perhaps TRBD1 (5 bases). Germline V gene data show CDR1 as SGDLS and CDR2 as YYNGEE. CDR3 length equals 14 residues. Trimming left V 3 bases short and J 0 bases short, with 7 bases between. CDR3: CASSADSSNQPQHF. CDR3 nucleotide sequence: TGTGCCAGCAGCGCAGACAGTAGCAATCAGCCCCAGCATTTT.

This clone appeared once. J is TRBJ2-3 and V is TRBV9; TRBD2 agrees at 11 bases. CDR3 length: 14 residues. V lost 4 bases, J lost 6 bases, and 4 bases stayed unmatched. The germline CDR1 and CDR2 sequences are SGDLS and YYNGEE. CDR3 loop: CASSLAGGHDTQYF. DNA of the CDR3: TGTGCCAGCAGCTTAGCGGGGGGGCATGATACGCAGTATTTT.

A few counts support this clone. CDR3 nucleotide sequence: TGTGCCAGCAGTGATCGGACAGGGGGGAGTCAGCCCCAGCATTTT. Its protein is CASSDRTGGSQPQHF. This chain links TRBV28 with TRBJ1-5; 10 nucleotides agree with TRBD1. The trim removed 5 bases at V and 6 bases at J, leaving 7 bases unmatched. CDR3 length: 15 amino acids. The V gene's germline CDR1 is MDHEN and CDR2 SYDVKM.

This clone has more than one count but fewer than ten. DNA of the CDR3: TGTGCCAGCAGTTACTTGGGGGGGCGTTCCTACGAGCAGTACTTC. Amino acids: CASSYLGGRSYEQYF. V usage is TRBV6-6 and J usage is TRBJ2-7; D perhaps matches TRBD2 (7 bases). The CDR3 contains 15 residues. CDR1 is MNHNY, CDR2 SVGAGI, per germline (reference sequence). The germline V and J ends were trimmed by 1 base and 1 base, with 11 bases remaining between them.

V usage is TRBV30 and J usage is TRBJ1-6; D possibly corresponds to TRBD1 (6 bases). CDR1 is GTSNPN and CDR2 is SVGIG in the germline V gene (reference sequence). V lost 3 bases, J lost 5 bases, and 8 bases lay in between. The CDR3 consists of 13 residues. CDR3 sequence: CAWSAGDNSPLHF. The CDR3 nucleotides are TGTGCCTGGAGCGCAGGGGATAATTCACCCCTCCACTTT.

In its sample, this clone was seen once. This sequence joins TRBV28 and TRBJ2-3; 8 bases are a match to TRBD1. Unmatched junction bases numbered 12, after V lost 3 bases and J lost 4 bases. The CDR3 is 17 amino acids. Germline CDR1 reads MDHEN; CDR2 reads SYDVKM. CDR3 bases: TGTGCCAGCAGTTTGATCGTCAGGGGGCTTGGATCAGATACGCAGTATTTT. Translated: CASSLIVRGLGSDTQYF.

The chain's CDR3 is CASSLSAQGADIQYF. Here the CDR3 DNA reads TGTGCCAGCAGTTTATCGGCCCAGGGGGCGGACATTCAGTACTTC. V and J are TRBV28 and TRBJ2-4; 8 bases align to TRBD1. With V trimmed by 1 base and J by 8 bases, 7 bases remained unmatched. CDR3 length: 15 residues. CDR1 and CDR2 from the germline V gene are MDHEN and SYDVKM.

This chain links TRBV6-5 with TRBJ1-2; TRBD1 matches at 9 bases. CDR1 and CDR2 (germline): MNHEY, SVGAGI. There are 15 residues in the CDR3. Germline trimming cut 2 bases from V and 7 bases from J; bases unmatched to any gene: 8. The CDR3 here is CASSYVGQGRRGYTF. CDR3 sequence (DNA): TGTGCCAGCAGTTACGTCGGACAGGGGAGACGTGGCTACACCTTC.

The rearrangement links TRBV29-1 to TRBJ2-7, with D maybe TRBD2 (6 bases). V lost 3 bases, J lost 2 bases, and 23 bases lay in between. This CDR3 is 17 amino acids long. In germline, CDR1 is SQVTM, CDR2 ANQGSEA. This chain's CDR3 is CSVEGEVKAAGTYEQYF. The CDR3 bases are TGCAGCGTTGAGGGGGAGGTAAAGGCAGCCGGGACCTACGAGCAGTACTTC.

This clone was picked up one time. V and J are TRBV11-1 and TRBJ2-7; 10 nucleotides agree with TRBD1. The CDR3 runs to 15 residues. Trimming took 4 bases from V and 6 from J; bases not matched to a gene: 9. Germline assignment: CDR1 SGHAT and CDR2 FQDESV (reference sequence). The chain's CDR3 is CASSSRDRGSCEQYF. DNA of the CDR3: TGTGCCAGCAGCTCCCGGGACAGGGGTTCTTGCGAGCAGTACTTC.

In DNA, the CDR3 is TGTGCCAGCAGTGACTCGCGTTTCCAGACTAACACCGGGGAGCTGTTTTTT. It specifies CASSDSRFQTNTGELFF. V and J are TRBV6-4 and TRBJ2-2; D unresolved. Trimming shortened V by 0 bases and J by 2 bases, and 13 bases separated the two germline ends. Looked up from germline, CDR1 is MRHNA and CDR2 is SNTAGT. The CDR3 has 17 residues.